These 10 T cell receptor beta chains were all obtained from the same sample, sequenced in a study of T cells after yellow fever vaccination (dated by TCRdb to the late 2010s). The library was built by means of 5' RACE. Sequencing instrument: Illumina HiSeq 2500. The public sequencing data were trimmed at Q25 with fastp and processed into clonotypes with MiXCR by TCRdb, which kept only in-frame beta chains. Rows with a matching CDR3 protein are joined into one entry that keeps the most common DNA and genes. The sample contains 450,000 to 600,000 distinct CDR3 sequences, approximately 13% of them found a single time. The ten biggest clones cover more than 12% of the sample. Per the publication, the treatment or condition label means: live attenuated yellow fever vaccine strain. The sample was PBMCs, taken on the day of the yellow fever booster vaccination. The receptors stem from a man aged 25 to 40 who received the YFV17D yellow fever vaccine.

The CDR3 DNA sequence: TGTGCCAGCACCGTAGCGGGAGGGCACAATGAGCAGTTCTTC. Protein product: CASTVAGGHNEQFF. The chain links TRBV6-1 to TRBJ2-1; TRBD2 matches at 11 bases. V gave up 7 bases and J gave up 5 bases; unmatched junction bases: 4. The CDR3 totals 14 residues. Germline values: CDR1 MNHNS, CDR2 SASEGT.

The gene calls are TRBV10-3 and TRBJ1-1; unclear D gene. Germline V gene data show CDR1 as ENHRY and CDR2 as SYGVKD. This CDR3 has 11 amino acids. Trimming left V 11 bases short and J 1 base short, with 8 bases between. CDR3: CAATTNTEAFF. The CDR3 DNA reads TGTGCCGCCACGACGAACACTGAAGCTTTCTTT.

The table lists this clonotype with a few counts. This rearrangement joins TRBV12-3 or TRBV12-4 to TRBJ2-5, with D unresolved. The ends were cut back, 6 bases at V and 5 bases at J, with 10 bases in the middle. The CDR3 loop spans 12 amino acids. The CDR3 nucleotides are TGTGCCAGCAGCCGAGCTTCTGAGACCCAGTACTTC. As protein: CASSRASETQYF.

In its sample, this clonotype was seen a few times. The chain recombines TRBV11-2 with TRBJ2-1; no reliable D call. Trimming shortened V by 1 base and J by 13 bases, and 11 bases separated the two germline ends. In germline, CDR1 is SGHAT, CDR2 FQNNGV. This CDR3 is 12 amino acids long. The CDR3 DNA reads TGTGCCAGCAGCTTAGTATCGGCCTACCAGTTCTTC. It codes for CASSLVSAYQFF.

The J gene is TRBJ1-2, the V gene TRBV6-1; a possible D gene is TRBD1 (6 bases). CDR1 and CDR2 from the germline V gene are MNHNS and SASEGT. This CDR3 has 14 amino acids. With 4 bases removed from V and 6 bases from J, the gap between germline ends came to 15 bases. CDR3 region: CASSGIQGFDGYTF. Written as DNA, the CDR3 is TGTGCCAGCAGTGGGATACAGGGTTTTGATGGCTACACCTTC.

This clonotype was found a few times. This chain joins TRBV6-5 and TRBJ2-1; the D is unclear. The V gene's germline CDR1 is MNHEY and CDR2 SVGAGI. The CDR3 covers 12 residues. Trimming took off 5 bases at V and 3 bases at J, with 5 bases between the two ends. CDR3 coding DNA: TGTGCCAGCAGTAACGACTACAATGAGCAGTTCTTC. It translates to CASSNDYNEQFF.

The genes are TRBV29-1 and TRBJ2-5, with a tentative D call TRBD2 (7 bases). V gave up 6 bases and J gave up 4 bases, with 21 bases separating them. Per germline, CDR1 SQVTM and CDR2 ANQGSEA. The CDR3 length is 15 residues. The chain's CDR3 is CSVASAGQRGETQYF. The CDR3 DNA reads TGCAGCGTAGCTTCGGCTGGACAGCGGGGAGAGACCCAGTACTTC.

This clonotype came up many times. The V gene is TRBV20-1, the J gene TRBJ2-3; possibly TRBD1 or TRBD2 for D (5 bases each). Germline-derived CDR1 and CDR2 are DFQATT and SNEGSKA (reference sequence). The V and J ends lost 1 base and 4 bases respectively, with 6 bases between them. The CDR3 is made up of 12 amino acids. The CDR3 is CSARVGADTQYF. The CDR3, as DNA: TGCAGTGCTAGAGTGGGGGCAGATACGCAGTATTTT.

The chain is built from TRBV20-1 and TRBJ2-2, with no clear D. CDR1 is DFQATT and CDR2 is SNEGSKA in the germline V gene (reference sequence). CDR3 length: 14 residues. V dropped 6 bases and J dropped 5 bases, with 16 bases sitting between them. CDR3: CSADGPLETGELFF. CDR3 DNA: TGCAGTGCGGATGGACCCCTGGAGACCGGGGAGCTGTTTTTT.

V is TRBV14 and J is TRBJ2-1; 9 nucleotides align to TRBD2. The ends lost 0 bases at V and 3 bases at J; junction bases unmatched: 6. Germline CDR1 is SGHDN and CDR2 is FVKESK. CDR3 length equals 17 residues. The CDR3 region has the DNA TGTGCCAGCAGCCAAGATTATCGGACTAGCGACTACAATGAGCAGTTCTTC. Amino acid sequence: CASSQDYRTSDYNEQFF.